This T cell receptor (beta chain) was recovered during a study of cytomegalovirus exposure and HLA in healthy donors. The CDR3 covers 15 residues. Looked up from germline, CDR1 is SGHNT and CDR2 is YENEEA. V shed 0 bases and J shed 0 bases, with 6 bases lying between them. The PCR was carried out with 60 Vbeta primers and 13 Jbeta primers. Assay used: immunoSEQ multiplex PCR; TCRdb lists only in-frame clones, some missing. Here the sample spans around 200,000 clones, about 69% being singletons. The sequence came from a man aged 25-40 years in good health and CMV-seropositive. The sequenced sample was PBMCs. This rearrangement joins TRBV11-3 to TRBJ1-3, with D hard to call. The CDR3 DNA is TGTGCCAGCAGCTTAGATTCCAACTCTGGAAACACCATATATTTT. Translation: CASSLDSNSGNTIYF.